The 30 T cell receptor beta chains in this list originate from one sample, sequenced in a study of blood T cell repertoires in COVID-19. TCRdb's copy holds only in-frame clones and misses some; the assay was immunoSEQ multiplex PCR. The sample shows about 88,000 clones, roughly 87% of them seen only once. Sequenced input: peripheral blood. These receptors were collected from a woman aged 80 or older with active COVID-19.

The CDR3 nucleotides read TGCGCCAGCAGAGTGGAGGGATCGGATACGCAGTATTTT. It is translated as CASRVEGSDTQYF. The chain employs TRBV5-1 and TRBJ2-3, with D possibly being TRBD2 (6 bases). The V and J ends lost 5 bases and 6 bases respectively, with 13 bases between them. The germline V gene has CDR1 SGHRS and CDR2 YFSETQ. The CDR3 totals 13 residues.

V is TRBV4-3 and J is TRBJ2-1; 15 bases fit TRBD2. The CDR3 length is 17 residues. Germline V gives CDR1 LGHNA, CDR2 YSLEER. V lost 0 bases to trimming and J lost 9 bases; unmatched junction nucleotides: 6. This CDR3 is CASSQERTSGRASEQFF. Written as DNA, the CDR3 is TGCGCCAGCAGCCAAGAGCGGACTAGCGGGAGGGCCAGTGAGCAGTTCTTC.

With respect to this clone: One end of the junction fails to match germline, which may point to a read error. The chain employs TRBV19 and TRBJ1-1, with 7 positions matching TRBD1. From germline, CDR1 is LNHDA and CDR2 SQIVND (reference sequence). The CDR3 loop spans 13 amino acids. The CDR3 sequence: CATHRGLKTEAFF. The DNA of the CDR3 is TGTGCCACGCACAGGGGCCTGAAAACTGAAGCTTTCTTT.

The chain recombines TRBV20-1 with TRBJ2-7, with D tentatively TRBD2 (6 bases). Trimming cost V 3 bases and J 5 bases, with 20 bases left between them. The CDR3 runs 15 residues. The germline V gene encodes CDR1 DFQATT and CDR2 SNEGSKA (reference sequence). The CDR3 region has the DNA TGCAGTGCTAGTCTCCTGGGTCGGGGGAACGACGAGCAGTACTTC. Its translation is CSASLLGRGNDEQYF.

J is TRBJ2-5 and V is TRBV10-3; 10 positions match TRBD2. Germline V gene lookup returns CDR1 ENHRY and CDR2 SYGVKD. The CDR3 extends over 16 amino acids. The J segment lost 2 bases and the V segment lost 3 bases, leaving 6 bases of the junction unmatched. The CDR3 region has the DNA TGTGCCATCAGTGAAGTAGCGGGAGGCCTACAAGAGACCCAGTACTTC. Protein: CAISEVAGGLQETQYF.

The V gene is TRBV4-1, the J gene TRBJ2-2; 10 bases match TRBD1. The CDR3 has 16 residues. Germline CDR1 is MGHRA and CDR2 is YSYEKL. J lost 5 bases, V lost 4 bases, and 7 bases had no gene match. In nucleotides, the CDR3 is TGCGCCAGCAGCCGGCGGGGACAGGGGTTTACCGGGGAGCTGTTTTTT. Its translation is CASSRRGQGFTGELFF.

The chain combines TRBV25-1 with TRBJ1-2; unclear D gene. V lost 2 bases and J lost 7, with 14 bases in between. This CDR3 is 14 amino acids long. Germline V gene lookup returns CDR1 MGHDK and CDR2 SYGVNS. The CDR3 bases are TGTGCCAGCAGTGAAGGAGCGGGAGCGGCTGGCTACACCTTC. Amino acids: CASSEGAGAAGYTF.

The chain recombines TRBV6-5 with TRBJ1-1; 7 positions match TRBD1. V was clipped by 6 bases and J by 0 bases; unmatched bases: 4. Germline values: CDR1 MNHEY, CDR2 SVGAGI. The CDR3 is made up of 14 amino acids. The CDR3 DNA follows: TGTGCCAGCAGGGGGACAGCCTTGAACACTGAAGCTTTCTTT. This codes for CASRGTALNTEAFF.

This rearrangement joins TRBV20-1 to TRBJ2-3, with 15 bases fitting TRBD2. V was pared by 3 bases and J by 0 bases, with 4 bases of the junction left unmatched. The length of the CDR3 is 17 residues. Germline V CDR1 and CDR2: DFQATT, SNEGSKA (reference sequence). The CDR3 reads CSASFGTSGGSTDTQYF. The DNA for the CDR3 is TGCAGTGCTAGTTTCGGGACTAGCGGGGGGAGCACAGATACGCAGTATTTT.

V is TRBV27 and J is TRBJ1-6, with D perhaps matching TRBD1 (5 bases). V was cut by 6 bases and J by 7 bases, with 16 bases left in between. The CDR3 has 15 amino acids. Germline V CDR1 and CDR2: MNHEY, SMNVEV (reference sequence). This CDR3 is CASRPPGSWNSPLHF. The CDR3 coding sequence is TGTGCCAGCAGACCCCCAGGGTCTTGGAATTCACCCCTCCACTTT.

The chain couples TRBV20-1 to TRBJ1-1; D remains unclear. Germline V gene lookup returns CDR1 DFQATT and CDR2 SNEGSKA (reference sequence). The CDR3 has 10 amino acids. Trimming took off 6 bases at V and 5 bases at J, with 7 bases between the two ends. The CDR3 DNA is TGCAGTGCCAGGCTTACTGAAGCTTTCTTT. This codes for CSARLTEAFF.

Ten or more counts support this clone. This sequence joins TRBV29-1 and TRBJ1-1; D might be TRBD1 (5 bases). The CDR3 loop spans 14 amino acids. The germline V gene encodes CDR1 SQVTM and CDR2 ANQGSEA. Trimming left V 5 bases short and J 6 bases short, with 19 bases between. CDR3 DNA sequence: TGCAGCGTTTCCCCTGGGGCAGGGTTCGCTGAAGCTTTCTTT. Translated: CSVSPGAGFAEAFF.

The chain links TRBV5-4 to TRBJ1-2; D gene ambiguous. Trimming cost V 2 bases and J 4 bases, with 9 bases left between them. Germline values: CDR1 SGHNT, CDR2 YYREEE (reference sequence). The CDR3 is made up of 13 amino acids. This CDR3 is CASSLSPIYGYTF. The CDR3 DNA sequence: TGTGCCAGCAGCTTAAGCCCCATCTATGGCTACACCTTC.

The chain employs TRBV7-6 and TRBJ2-1; 10 positions match TRBD2. This CDR3 region has 20 residues. Trimming took 6 bases from V and 1 from J; bases not matched to a gene: 18. Germline CDR1 and CDR2: SGHVS and FNYEAQ. The DNA of the CDR3 is TGTGCCAGCAGTTCCGAAGCGGGAGGGCCCCGAGTAGGGTCCTACAATGAGCAGTTCTTC. This codes for CASSSEAGGPRVGSYNEQFF.

The chain recombines TRBV21-1 with TRBJ2-3; the table names TRBD2, a call not compared with the DNA. TRBV21-1 is a recognized pseudogene. This CDR3 has 16 amino acids. DNA of the CDR3: TGTGCCAGCCCGAGACTAGCGGGAGAGTTCCCAGATACGCAGTATTTT. This codes for CASPRLAGEFPDTQYF.

This chain links TRBV19 with TRBJ1-1; 8 nucleotides line up with TRBD1. The CDR3 sequence is 15 residues long. Germline V gene data show CDR1 as LNHDA and CDR2 as SQIVND (reference sequence). The ends lost 5 bases at V and 4 bases at J; junction bases unmatched: 9. The DNA for the CDR3 is TGTGCCAGTAGTTTCGGACAGGGTCTGGGCACTGAAGCTTTCTTT. This codes for CASSFGQGLGTEAFF. The complete variable domain, with remaining parts taken from reference TRBV19 and TRBJ1-1, reads DGGITQSPKYLFRKEGQNVTLSCEQNLNHDAMYWYRQDPGQGLRLIYYSQIVNDFQKGDIAEGYSVSREKKESFPLTVTSAQKNPTAFYLCASSFGQGLGTEAFFGQGTRLTVV.

The chain links TRBV5-4 to TRBJ2-3, with TRBD2 as a possible D gene (5 bases). CDR1 and CDR2 from the germline V gene are SGHNT and YYREEE (reference sequence). The V and J ends lost 6 bases and 3 bases respectively, with 11 bases between them. The CDR3 has 13 residues. The CDR3 bases are TGTGCCAGCACGACCCGAGGGACAGATACGCAGTATTTT. This gives the protein CASTTRGTDTQYF.

V gene TRBV9 combines with J gene TRBJ2-3; D may be TRBD2 (6 bases). This CDR3 spans 15 amino acids. CDR1 SGDLS and CDR2 YYNGEE come from the germline V gene. Trimming shortened V by 4 bases and J by 2 bases, and 14 bases separated the two germline ends. Here the CDR3 DNA reads TGTGCCAGCAGCCCCCGCGGCGGGGACACAGATACGCAGTATTTT. Residues: CASSPRGGDTDTQYF.

This sequence joins TRBV7-8 and TRBJ1-2; 8 bases match TRBD1. The CDR3 length is 16 residues. In germline, CDR1 is SGHVS, CDR2 FQNEAQ. Trimming took 1 base from V and 7 from J; bases not matched to a gene: 11. The CDR3 bases are TGTGCCAGCAGCTTAGTATTATACAGGGGGTCGGGTGGCTACACCTTC. Translating gives CASSLVLYRGSGGYTF.

This clone was counted between two and nine times. The chain recombines TRBV3-1 (or the pseudogene TRBV3-2) with TRBJ2-7; 7 bases align to TRBD1. Germline CDR1 is LGHDT and CDR2 is YNNKEL (reference sequence). The CDR3 runs to 14 residues. V shed 4 bases, J shed 3 bases, and the junction held 6 bases outside the gene matches. The DNA of the CDR3 is TGTGCCAGCAGCCCCGGACAGGTCTACTACGAGCAGTACTTC. Translation: CASSPGQVYYEQYF.

The chain recombines TRBV7-3 with TRBJ2-1; TRBD2 agrees at 7 bases. CDR3 length equals 14 residues. Germline CDR1 and CDR2: SGHTA and FQGTGA. With 4 bases clipped from V and 7 bases from J, the junction kept 7 bases outside the gene matches. The CDR3 region is CASSSSGITNEQFF. The CDR3 nucleotides read TGTGCCAGCAGCTCCAGCGGGATAACAAATGAGCAGTTCTTC.

The V call is TRBV25-1, the J call TRBJ1-6; unclear D gene. Looked up from germline, CDR1 is MGHDK and CDR2 is SYGVNS. Between the trimmed V and J ends, which lost 4 bases and 7 bases, there was a span of 11 bases. The CDR3 extends over 14 amino acids. The CDR3 region has the DNA TGTGCCAGCAGTGGGTTAGTTTGGAATTCACCCCTCCACTTT. This codes for CASSGLVWNSPLHF.

This clone was counted a single time. V usage is TRBV6-6 and J usage is TRBJ1-3; 9 bases are a match to TRBD1. Trimming took 0 bases from V and 4 from J; bases not matched to a gene: 4. CDR3 length equals 16 residues. Germline V gene data show CDR1 as MNHNY and CDR2 as SVGAGI (reference sequence). CDR3 amino acids: CASSYSTGGGGNTIYF. CDR3 nucleotides: TGTGCCAGCAGTTACTCGACAGGGGGAGGCGGAAACACCATATATTTT.

This sequence joins TRBV27 and TRBJ2-1, with D uncertain. This CDR3 comprises 14 residues. Deletions cut 6 bases from V and 5 bases from J, with 14 bases between. In germline, CDR1 is MNHEY, CDR2 SMNVEV (reference sequence). CDR3: CASRVSYTNNEQFF. The CDR3 nucleotides read TGTGCCAGCAGGGTCAGTTATACGAACAATGAGCAGTTCTTC.

Turning to this clone: At one end, the junction sequence differs from germline, possibly due to a read error. The CDR3 region is CASSEYDRPPNF. DNA of the CDR3: TGTGCCAGCAGTGAATATGACAGGCCCCCAAATTTC. The chain couples TRBV25-1 to TRBJ1-2; TRBD1 is a possible D gene (6 bases). This CDR3 has 12 amino acids. From germline, CDR1 is MGHDK and CDR2 SYGVNS.

The rearrangement uses TRBV3-1 (or the pseudogene TRBV3-2) and TRBJ2-5; 9 bases fit TRBD2. This CDR3 contains 14 residues. With 8 bases clipped from V and 2 bases from J, the junction kept 6 bases outside the gene matches. Germline assignment: CDR1 LGHDT and CDR2 YNNKEL (reference sequence). CDR3 nucleotides: TGTGCCAGCCGCCTTGCGGGAGGGCAAGAGACCCAGTACTTC. Encoded protein: CASRLAGGQETQYF.

The rearrangement joins TRBV11-2 to TRBJ2-2, with D possibly TRBD2 on 5 matching bases. Germline CDR1 and CDR2: SGHAT and FQNNGV. Trimming removed 2 bases at V and 2 bases at J, with 12 bases between. CDR3 length: 16 amino acids. The CDR3 reads CASSLTGNANTGELFF. CDR3 in DNA: TGTGCCAGCAGCTTAACGGGGAATGCAAACACCGGGGAGCTGTTTTTT.

CDR3 amino acids: CASSSDTLRETQYF. The CDR3, as DNA: TGTGCCAGCAGCTCTGACACCCTCCGGGAGACCCAGTACTTC. The V call is TRBV7-9, the J call TRBJ2-5; unclear D gene. Trimming took 4 bases from V and 5 from J, leaving 14 bases between them. The CDR3 consists of 14 residues. Germline V gene data show CDR1 as SEHNR and CDR2 as FQNEAQ (reference sequence).

The chain combines TRBV6-2 or TRBV6-3 with TRBJ2-7, with a weak D call TRBD2 (6 bases). From germline, CDR1 is MNHEY and CDR2 SVGEGT. V shed 2 bases and J shed 10 bases, with 18 bases lying between them. The CDR3 sequence is 14 residues long. CDR3 DNA sequence: TGTGCCAGCAGTTACCCGAACCGGGACTTCGAACAGTACTTC. This translates into CASSYPNRDFEQYF.

This sequence joins TRBV28 and TRBJ1-5; 9 nucleotides line up with TRBD1. CDR3 length: 14 residues. Germline CDR1 reads MDHEN; CDR2 reads SYDVKM. V lost 9 bases to trimming and J lost 2 bases; unmatched junction nucleotides: 5. The CDR3 sequence is CASRTGGGNQPQHF. DNA for the CDR3: TGTGCCAGTAGAACAGGGGGCGGCAATCAGCCCCAGCATTTT.